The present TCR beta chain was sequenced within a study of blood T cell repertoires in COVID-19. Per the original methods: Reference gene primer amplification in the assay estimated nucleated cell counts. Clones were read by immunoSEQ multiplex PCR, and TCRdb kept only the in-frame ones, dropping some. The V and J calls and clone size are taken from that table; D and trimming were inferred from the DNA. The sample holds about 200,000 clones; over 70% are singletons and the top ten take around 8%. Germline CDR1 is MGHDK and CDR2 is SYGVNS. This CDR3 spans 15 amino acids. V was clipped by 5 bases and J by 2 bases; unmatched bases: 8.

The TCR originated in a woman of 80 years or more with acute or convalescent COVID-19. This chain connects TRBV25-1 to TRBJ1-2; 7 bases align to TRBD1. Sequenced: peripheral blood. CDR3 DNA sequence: TGTGCCAGCAGTTCTTGGGCGGACAGGAACTATGGCTACACCTTC. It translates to CASSSWADRNYGYTF.